This T cell receptor (beta chain) is drawn from a study of cytomegalovirus exposure and HLA in healthy donors. Study observations and caveats: CMV antigen specificity was confirmed in vitro for a few CMV-associated chains.

V lost 0 bases and J lost 8; bases outside the gene matches: 6. The CDR3 has 16 residues. CDR1 and CDR2 from the germline V gene are LGHNA and YNFKEQ. The data were produced by immunoSEQ multiplex PCR, yet TCRdb's version contains in-frame clones alone and is incomplete. Altogether under 80,000 clones are present, roughly 94% being singletons, with the ten largest covering more than 3%. In regard to this clone: Its antigen is unidentified.

The clonotype was recovered from a woman younger than 30 in good health and CMV-seropositive. The sample was PBMCs. The rearrangement uses TRBV4-2 and TRBJ2-1; TRBD1 matches at 11 bases. In nucleotides, the CDR3 is TGTGCCAGCAGCCAAGAAGGACAGGGGGCTTGGGATGAGCAGTTCTTC. Amino acid sequence: CASSQEGQGAWDEQFF.